Given below is one TCR beta chain in context. Its antigen remains unidentified. There are 15 residues in the CDR3. The V segment lost 1 base and the J segment 4 bases; nucleotides outside the gene matches: 6. Germline V gives CDR1 MGHRA, CDR2 YSYEKL. This entry is derived from a study of T cells after posttransplantation cyclophosphamide. Findings and caveats of the study: Skin or GI-infiltrating T cells shared few TRB sequences with blood. Donor CD8+ memory clones often dominated recipient blood repertoires at later times.

A marrow graft followed busulfan-fludarabine conditioning, with cyclophosphamide on days +3 and +4. The repertoire was sequenced with immunoSEQ multiplex PCR; TCRdb's copy has only in-frame clones and lacks some. Among roughly 42,000 clones, about nine tenths were seen once, and the ten largest hold about 2.5%. The clonotype originates from a male patient between 60 and 69 years old who received an allogeneic stem cell transplant from a related donor and was CMV-positive. The graft donor may be the source of some T cells. The sample consisted of PBMCs, taken 62 days after allogeneic stem cell transplant with posttransplant cyclophosphamide. The gene calls are TRBV4-1 and TRBJ2-7; 8 bases are a match to TRBD1. CDR3 bases: TGCGCCAGCAGCCAAGCGGACAGGGCTATTTACGAGCAGTACTTC. It yields the protein CASSQADRAIYEQYF.